This entry concerns a single T cell receptor beta chain. Antigen specificity is unknown. Per germline, CDR1 SGHNT and CDR2 YYREEE (reference sequence). CDR3 length equals 16 residues. Losses at the gene ends were 0 bases for V and 8 bases for J; bases not matched to a gene: 6. These data originate in a study of vaccination effects on CD4 cells after COVID-19. Pools of viral peptides were used by the ViraFEST assay to expand antigen-specific CD4+ T cells ahead of sequencing. Culture lasted roughly eleven days before CD4+ T cell isolation. According to the study, vaccine recipients showed no prior SARS-CoV-2 infection and negative nucleocapsid antibodies. Half-medium changes using IL-2 medium occurred on days 3 and 7. Libraries were prepared by immunoSEQ multiplex PCR; TCRdb keeps only in-frame clonotypes and omits some of them. The table records 30,000 to 45,000 clones, about 70% of them present only once.

Findings and caveats of the study: Convalescent patients were scarce, and early post-infection timepoints were absent.

This TCR derives from a human donor who received a COVID-19 vaccine. The chain recombines TRBV5-4 with TRBJ2-1, with 12 nucleotides matching TRBD2. The sample here was CD4+ T cells from PBMCs cultured with HCoV-OC43 spike peptides, taken before COVID-19 vaccination. The sample's subset: HCoV-OC43 spike overlapping peptide pool stimulation. The CDR3 nucleotides are TGTGCCAGCAGCTTGGCAAGGACTAGCGGGAAGGATGAGCAGTTCTTC. Translating gives CASSLARTSGKDEQFF. Drawing the rest from reference TRBV5-4 and TRBJ2-1, the complete variable domain is ETGVTQSPTHLIKTRGQQVTLRCSSQSGHNTVSWYQQALGQGPQFIFQYYREEENGRGNFPPRFSGLQFPNYSSELNVNALELDDSALYLCASSLARTSGKDEQFFGPGTRLTVL.